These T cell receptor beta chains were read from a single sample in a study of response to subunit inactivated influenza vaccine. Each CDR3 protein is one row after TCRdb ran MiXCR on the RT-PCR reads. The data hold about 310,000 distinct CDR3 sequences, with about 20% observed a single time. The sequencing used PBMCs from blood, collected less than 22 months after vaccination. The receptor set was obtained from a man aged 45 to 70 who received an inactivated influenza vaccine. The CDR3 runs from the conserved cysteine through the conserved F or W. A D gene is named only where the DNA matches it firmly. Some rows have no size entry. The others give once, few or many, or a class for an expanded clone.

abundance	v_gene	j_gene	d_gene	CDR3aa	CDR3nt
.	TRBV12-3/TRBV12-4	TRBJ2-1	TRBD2	CASSVGLAGGPEQFF	TGTGCCAGCAGTGTCGGACTAGCGGGAGGCCCAGAGCAGTTCTTC
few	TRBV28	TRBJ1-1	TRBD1	CASSLRDRVIVYQANTEAFF	TGTGCCAGCAGTTTAAGGGACAGGGTTATCGTGTACCAAGCTAACACTGAAGCTTTCTTT
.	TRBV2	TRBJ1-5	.	CASSTREGYSNQPQHF	TGTGCCAGCAGTACCCGGGAGGGGTATAGCAATCAGCCCCAGCATTTT
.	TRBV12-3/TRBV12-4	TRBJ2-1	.	CASAGLSYHEQFF	TGTGCCAGTGCGGGATTATCTTACCATGAGCAGTTCTTC
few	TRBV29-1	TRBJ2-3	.	CSASAAPSDTQYF	TGCAGCGCTTCGGCGGCGCCGTCAGATACGCAGTATTTT
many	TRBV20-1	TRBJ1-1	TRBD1	CSAREGAYTEAFF	TGCAGTGCAAGAGAGGGGGCGTACACTGAAGCTTTCTTT
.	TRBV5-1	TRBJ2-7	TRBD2	CASSFLSSGSSYEQYF	TGCGCCAGCAGCTTCTTATCCAGCGGGAGCTCCTACGAGCAGTACTTC
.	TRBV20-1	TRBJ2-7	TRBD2	CSASLAGGGEQYF	TGCAGCGCTAGCCTAGCGGGAGGCGGCGAGCAGTACTTC
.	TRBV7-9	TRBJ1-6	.	CASSPSDSNSPLHF	TGTGCCAGCAGCCCCTCCGACAGCAATTCACCCCTCCACTTT
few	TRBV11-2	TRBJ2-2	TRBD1	CASSLVPETGGRGGELFF	TGTGCCAGCAGCTTGGTCCCAGAAACAGGGGGCCGAGGCGGGGAGCTGTTTTTT
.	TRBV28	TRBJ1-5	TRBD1	CASRSGQASQPQHF	TGTGCCAGCAGATCTGGACAGGCTAGTCAGCCCCAGCATTTT
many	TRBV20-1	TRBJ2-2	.	CSARDLRLTGELFF	TGCAGTGCTAGAGATCTCCGCCTTACCGGGGAGCTGTTTTTT
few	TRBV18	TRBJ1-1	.	CASSPRALPLEAFF	TGTGCCAGCTCACCACGGGCCCTACCTCTTGAAGCTTTCTTT
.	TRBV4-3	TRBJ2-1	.	CASSQGELGYNEQFF	TGCGCCAGCAGCCAAGGTGAGCTTGGCTACAATGAGCAGTTCTTC
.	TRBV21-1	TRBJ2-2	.	CASSKASLTRDISSPKTGELFF	TGTGCCAGCAGCAAAGCGTCCTTGACTCGGGACATCTCTAGCCCGAAAACCGGGGAGCTGTTTTTT
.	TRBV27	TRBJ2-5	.	CASSSRWGAPGETQYF	TGTGCCAGCAGTTCCCGGTGGGGGGCTCCAGGAGAGACCCAGTACTTC
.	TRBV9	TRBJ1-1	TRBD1	CASSVLTGGSTEAFF	TGTGCCAGCAGCGTCCTTACAGGGGGCTCGACTGAAGCTTTCTTT
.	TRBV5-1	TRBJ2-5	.	CASTVEGETQYF	TGCGCCAGCACCGTTGAGGGGGAGACCCAGTACTTC
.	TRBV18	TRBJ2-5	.	CASSPVGGQGETQYF	TGTGCCAGCTCACCTGTCGGGGGGCAAGGAGAGACCCAGTACTTC
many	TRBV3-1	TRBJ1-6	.	CASSQGGQPNSPLHF	TGTGCCAGCAGCCAAGGAGGACAGCCAAACTCACCCCTCCACTTT
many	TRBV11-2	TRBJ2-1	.	CASSLSGEQFF	TGTGCCAGCAGCCTCAGCGGTGAGCAGTTCTTC
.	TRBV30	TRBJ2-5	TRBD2	CAWSPGRSGGETQYF	TGTGCCTGGAGTCCAGGGAGGTCGGGGGGAGAGACCCAGTACTTC
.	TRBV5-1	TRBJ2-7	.	CASSLLPYEQYF	TGCGCCAGCAGCTTGCTGCCTTACGAGCAGTACTTC
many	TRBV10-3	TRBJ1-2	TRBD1	CAISGGTAYGYTF	TGTGCCATCAGTGGTGGGACAGCTTATGGCTACACCTTC
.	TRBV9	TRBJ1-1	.	CASSVDGAPNTEAFF	TGTGCCAGCAGCGTAGATGGGGCGCCGAACACTGAAGCTTTCTTT
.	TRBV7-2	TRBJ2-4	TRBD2	CASSFGLAGAGNIQYF	TGTGCCAGCAGCTTCGGACTAGCGGGGGCCGGAAACATTCAGTACTTC
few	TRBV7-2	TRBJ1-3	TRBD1	CASSPPGQVTNTIYF	TGTGCCAGCAGCCCACCGGGACAGGTGACAAACACCATATATTTT
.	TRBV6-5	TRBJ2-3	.	CASSYTHTDTQYF	TGTGCCAGCAGTTACACCCACACAGATACGCAGTATTTT
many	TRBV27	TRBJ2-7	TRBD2	CASSFRASGFYEQYF	TGTGCCAGCAGTTTTAGGGCTAGCGGTTTCTACGAGCAGTACTTC
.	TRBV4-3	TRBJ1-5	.	CASSQDDRRERGQPQHF	TGCGCCAGCAGCCAAGATGATAGAAGGGAGCGTGGACAGCCCCAGCATTTT
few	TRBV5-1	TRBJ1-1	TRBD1	CASSLDPWTGYTEAFF	TGCGCCAGCAGCTTGGATCCGTGGACAGGGTACACTGAAGCTTTCTTT
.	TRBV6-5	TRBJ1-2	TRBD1	CASSYLQGAPFYGYTF	TGTGCCAGCAGTTATCTACAGGGGGCCCCTTTCTATGGCTACACCTTC
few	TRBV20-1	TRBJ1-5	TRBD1	CSARGQGGQPQHF	TGCAGTGCTAGAGGACAGGGGGGGCAGCCCCAGCATTTT
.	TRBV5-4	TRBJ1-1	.	CASSSLKMNTEAFF	TGTGCCAGCAGCTCCCTGAAAATGAACACTGAAGCTTTCTTT
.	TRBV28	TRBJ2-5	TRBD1	CATGRGPRTQYF	TGTGCCACCGGTAGGGGGCCCAGGACCCAGTACTTC
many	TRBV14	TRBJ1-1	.	CASSQGWGGAFF	TGTGCCAGCAGCCAAGGGTGGGGAGGAGCTTTCTTT
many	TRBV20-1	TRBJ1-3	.	CSVDGGAGSGNTIYF	TGCAGTGTCGATGGGGGGGCAGGCTCTGGAAACACCATATATTTT
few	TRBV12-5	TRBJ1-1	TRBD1	CASGLPTSTGNQNTEAFF	TGTGCTAGTGGTTTGCCCACCTCGACAGGGAATCAGAACACTGAAGCTTTCTTT
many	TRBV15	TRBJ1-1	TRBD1	CATSSVNRGKAFF	TGTGCCACCAGCAGCGTGAACAGGGGAAAAGCTTTCTTT
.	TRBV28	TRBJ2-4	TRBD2	CASSLRSGGIAKNIQYF	TGTGCCAGCAGTTTGCGTAGCGGGGGCATAGCCAAAAACATTCAGTACTTC
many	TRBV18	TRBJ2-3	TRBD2	CASSPGLAGTDTQYF	TGTGCCAGCAGCCCCGGACTAGCGGGGACAGATACGCAGTATTTT
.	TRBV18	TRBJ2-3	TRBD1	CASSPTNPRQGRPDTQYF	TGTGCCAGCTCACCCACAAACCCACGACAGGGACGTCCAGATACGCAGTATTTT
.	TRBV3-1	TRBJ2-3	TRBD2	CASSQEAGAGTDTQYF	TGTGCCAGCAGCCAAGAGGCGGGAGCGGGCACAGATACGCAGTATTTT
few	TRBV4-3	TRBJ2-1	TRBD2	CASSQGGAGNEQFF	TGCGCCAGCAGCCAAGGCGGAGCGGGGAATGAGCAGTTCTTC
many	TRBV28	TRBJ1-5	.	CASRFDTYNQPQHF	TGTGCCAGCAGATTCGACACCTACAATCAGCCCCAGCATTTT
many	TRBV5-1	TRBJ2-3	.	CASSSRQPGPSTDTQYF	TGCGCCAGCAGCTCAAGACAACCGGGACCGAGCACAGATACGCAGTATTTT
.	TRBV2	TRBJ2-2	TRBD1	CASSNEGADTGELFF	TGTGCCAGCAGCAACGAGGGGGCCGACACCGGGGAGCTGTTTTTT
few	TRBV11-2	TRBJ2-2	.	CASSLVEGTGELFF	TGTGCCAGCAGCTTAGTGGAAGGCACCGGGGAGCTGTTTTTT
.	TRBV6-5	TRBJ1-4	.	CASSYKGGNEKLFF	TGTGCCAGCAGTTATAAGGGGGGGAATGAAAAACTGTTTTTT
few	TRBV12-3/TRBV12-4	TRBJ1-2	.	CASSFDPGRVMNGYTF	TGTGCCAGCAGTTTCGATCCGGGCAGGGTCATGAATGGCTACACCTTC
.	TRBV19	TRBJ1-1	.	CASSSLGTFF	TGTGCCAGTAGTAGCCTGGGAACTTTCTTT
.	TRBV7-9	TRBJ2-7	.	CASSYRGLQPFYEQYF	TGTGCCAGCAGCTACCGGGGACTCCAACCTTTCTACGAGCAGTACTTC
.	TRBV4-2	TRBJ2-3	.	CASSQDGDFTDTQYF	TGTGCCAGCAGCCAAGATGGGGACTTCACAGATACGCAGTATTTT
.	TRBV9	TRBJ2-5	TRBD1	CASSATGLRQETQYF	TGTGCCAGCAGCGCGACAGGGCTAAGACAAGAGACCCAGTACTTC
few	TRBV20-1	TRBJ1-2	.	CSARGNGDSGYTF	TGCAGTGCTAGAGGGAACGGGGACTCTGGCTACACCTTC